A single sample gave rise to the 16 T cell receptor beta chains below, sequenced in a study of T-cell memory formation after mild COVID-19. Via MiXCR, TCRdb re-called the 5' RACE reads, giving one row per CDR3 protein. The sample lists over 300,000 distinct CDR3 sequences; less than 25% were seen once. Sequenced input: PBMCs or a T cell subset sorted from them (not recorded which). These receptors all come from a man between 18 and 29 years old who had mild COVID-19 (a few samples of this study predate the infection). Cell type and time point are not known.

The V and J genes are TRBV7-8 and TRBJ2-7; D call uncertain. Germline V gene data show CDR1 as SGHVS and CDR2 as FQNEAQ. This CDR3 contains 14 residues. The V gene lost 0 bases and the J gene lost 0 bases, with 6 bases spanning the gap. CDR3 in DNA: TGTGCCAGCAGCTTAGCGCGGTACTCCTACGAGCAGTACTTC. This codes for CASSLARYSYEQYF.

The chain carries TRBV10-3 and TRBJ2-1, with D perhaps being TRBD1 or TRBD2 (5 bases each). CDR1 and CDR2 (germline): ENHRY, SYGVKD. The CDR3 spans 16 residues. The V and J ends lost 4 bases and 6 bases respectively, with 19 bases between them. CDR3 nucleotides: TGTGCCATCAGTGTGGGGACGTATCCTCCGAGCAATGAGCAGTTCTTC. As protein: CAISVGTYPPSNEQFF.

The chain links TRBV4-3 to TRBJ2-5; maybe TRBD2 (5 bases). CDR3 length: 15 residues. V was pared by 3 bases and J by 2 bases, with 13 bases between. CDR1 is LGHNA, CDR2 YSLEER, per germline. DNA of the CDR3: TGCGCCAGCAGCCAGACCTCTACGGGGCAAGAGACCCAGTACTTC. This sequence encodes CASSQTSTGQETQYF.

The chain couples TRBV7-2 to TRBJ2-3, with 11 nucleotides matching TRBD2. The V segment lost 7 bases and the J segment 11 bases; nucleotides outside the gene matches: 5. Germline CDR1 is SGHTA and CDR2 is FQGNSA. The CDR3 extends over 12 amino acids. CDR3 DNA: TGTGCCAGCACTCCCCTAGCGGGGGGGCAGTATTTT. This codes for CASTPLAGGQYF.

This clonotype has only a few counts. The chain joins TRBV29-1 to TRBJ2-3, with D perhaps TRBD2 (5 bases). The CDR3 covers 16 residues. V was cut by 4 bases and J by 0 bases, with 17 bases left in between. Germline V gene lookup returns CDR1 SQVTM and CDR2 ANQGSEA. The CDR3 protein is CSVGLAGRTSTDTQYF. The CDR3 region has the DNA TGCAGCGTTGGACTGGCAGGAAGGACTAGCACAGATACGCAGTATTTT.

J is TRBJ2-3 and V is TRBV29-1; D gene unclear. The germline V and J ends were trimmed by 3 bases and 6 bases, with 16 bases remaining between them. Germline assignment: CDR1 SQVTM and CDR2 ANQGSEA. This CDR3 is 14 amino acids long. CDR3 nucleotide sequence: TGCAGCGTTGAGAAGGCGATGGGTAGGGATACGCAGTATTTT. It translates to CSVEKAMGRDTQYF.

The genes are TRBV27 and TRBJ1-5, with 9 bases that match TRBD1. This CDR3 is built from 17 residues. Looked up from germline, CDR1 is MNHEY and CDR2 is SMNVEV (reference sequence). V shed 5 bases, J shed 6 bases, and the junction held 14 bases outside the gene matches. CDR3 region: CASSRDGRDRVFQPQHF. In nucleotides, the CDR3 is TGTGCCAGCAGTCGCGACGGCCGGGACAGGGTTTTTCAGCCCCAGCATTTT.

The rearrangement links TRBV7-2 to TRBJ1-3, with unresolved D. Trimming left V 7 bases short and J 2 bases short, with 12 bases between. Germline values: CDR1 SGHTA, CDR2 FQGNSA. CDR3 length equals 14 residues. CDR3 in amino acids: CASTTGPAGNTIYF. The CDR3 nucleotides are TGTGCCAGCACCACGGGCCCGGCTGGAAACACCATATATTTT.

A few counts support this clonotype. This chain joins TRBV29-1 and TRBJ2-5; 9 nucleotides line up with TRBD2. The ends lost 4 bases at V and 4 bases at J; junction bases unmatched: 10. Germline CDR1 reads SQVTM; CDR2 reads ANQGSEA. CDR3 length: 15 amino acids. The CDR3 spells CSVVQRGDTGETQYF. The CDR3 DNA is TGCAGCGTTGTTCAGCGGGGGGATACCGGAGAGACCCAGTACTTC.

The V call is TRBV18, the J call TRBJ2-7; 10 positions agree with TRBD1. V shed 6 bases, J shed 5 bases, and the junction held 10 bases outside the gene matches. The CDR3 runs 15 residues. Germline V gene sequence: CDR1 KGHSH, CDR2 LQKENI. The CDR3 is CASSPLGTGANEQYF. The CDR3 nucleotides are TGTGCCAGCTCCCCTTTAGGGACAGGGGCCAACGAGCAGTACTTC.

A single count supports this clonotype. The chain couples TRBV5-4 to TRBJ2-7; tentative D call: TRBD1 (6 bases). Looked up from germline, CDR1 is SGHNT and CDR2 is YYREEE (reference sequence). V was trimmed by 4 bases and J by 7 bases, leaving 12 bases between them. The CDR3 runs 12 residues. The CDR3 protein is CASSQNREEQYF. DNA of the CDR3: TGTGCCAGCAGCCAAAACAGGGAGGAGCAGTACTTC.

This rearrangement joins TRBV11-2 to TRBJ2-2; D remains unclear. Trimming removed 1 base from V and 6 bases from J, with 15 bases in between. The CDR3 covers 16 residues. Germline values: CDR1 SGHAT, CDR2 FQNNGV. The CDR3 loop reads CASSLVYGIGAGELFF. The CDR3 nucleotides read TGTGCCAGCAGCTTAGTGTATGGTATCGGCGCCGGGGAGCTGTTTTTT.

V usage is TRBV7-9 and J usage is TRBJ1-6; possibly TRBD1 for D (5 bases). There are 15 residues in the CDR3. The germline CDR1 and CDR2 sequences are SEHNR and FQNEAQ (reference sequence). The V and J ends lost 1 base and 10 bases respectively, with 14 bases between them. The CDR3 protein is CASSLGGQGGSPLHF. The CDR3 DNA reads TGTGCCAGCAGCTTAGGTGGCCAGGGAGGATCACCCCTCCACTTT.

This clonotype was found a few times. In DNA, the CDR3 is TGTGCCAGCAGCTTGGAGCCGGCAGTCTCCTACAATGAGCAGTTCTTC. It specifies CASSLEPAVSYNEQFF. V gene TRBV5-6 combines with J gene TRBJ2-1; no clear D gene. CDR3 length equals 16 residues. Germline CDR1 reads SGHDT; CDR2 reads YYEEEE. V was pared by 0 bases and J by 0 bases, with 10 bases between.

The CDR3 sequence is CASSRWDGGGVYEQYF. The CDR3, as DNA: TGTGCCAGCAGCCGATGGGACGGAGGAGGCGTCTACGAGCAGTACTTC. The chain uses TRBV5-6 and TRBJ2-7, with D perhaps being TRBD1 or TRBD2 (5 bases each). Trimming shortened V by 4 bases and J by 3 bases, and 20 bases separated the two germline ends. The length of the CDR3 is 16 residues. Germline V gives CDR1 SGHDT, CDR2 YYEEEE.

This clonotype was seen repeatedly, ten times or more. This rearrangement joins TRBV5-1 to TRBJ1-1, with D tentatively TRBD1 (5 bases). Germline V gives CDR1 SGHRS, CDR2 YFSETQ. V shed 3 bases and J shed 0 bases, with 9 bases lying between them. This CDR3 comprises 14 residues. The CDR3 DNA sequence: TGCGCCAGCAGCTCCGGGACCTTGAACACTGAAGCTTTCTTT. Its translation is CASSSGTLNTEAFF.